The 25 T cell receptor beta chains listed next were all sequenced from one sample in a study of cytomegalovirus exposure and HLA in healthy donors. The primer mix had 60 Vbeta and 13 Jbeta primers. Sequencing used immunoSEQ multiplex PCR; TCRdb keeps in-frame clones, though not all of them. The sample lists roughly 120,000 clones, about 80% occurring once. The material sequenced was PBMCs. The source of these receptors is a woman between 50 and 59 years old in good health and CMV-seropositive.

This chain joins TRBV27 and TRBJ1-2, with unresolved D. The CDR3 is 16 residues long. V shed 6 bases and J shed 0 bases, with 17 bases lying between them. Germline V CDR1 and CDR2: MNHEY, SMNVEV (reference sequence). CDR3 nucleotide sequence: TGTGCCAGCAGGGAAACACACAGACCGTCTAACTATGGCTACACCTTC. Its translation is CASRETHRPSNYGYTF.

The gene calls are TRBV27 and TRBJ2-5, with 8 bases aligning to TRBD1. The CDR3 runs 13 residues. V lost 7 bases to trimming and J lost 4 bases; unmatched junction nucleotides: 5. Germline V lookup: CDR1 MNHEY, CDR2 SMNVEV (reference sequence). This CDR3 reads CASKQGALETQYF. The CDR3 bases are TGTGCCAGCAAGCAGGGGGCGCTAGAGACCCAGTACTTC.

The CDR3 DNA sequence: TGTGCCAGCAGCTACCAGGACAGGGGATTTGGGGGCTACACCTTC. It specifies CASSYQDRGFGGYTF. V is TRBV9 and J is TRBJ1-2; 9 bases fit TRBD1. The ends lost 4 bases at V and 8 bases at J; junction bases unmatched: 12. Germline V gives CDR1 SGDLS, CDR2 YYNGEE. The CDR3 length is 15 residues.

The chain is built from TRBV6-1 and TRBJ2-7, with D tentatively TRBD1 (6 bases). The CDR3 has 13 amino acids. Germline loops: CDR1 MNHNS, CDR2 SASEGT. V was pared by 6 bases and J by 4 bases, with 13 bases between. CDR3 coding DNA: TGTGCCAGCAGGATTACAGGGAAGTACGAGCAGTACTTC. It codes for CASRITGKYEQYF.

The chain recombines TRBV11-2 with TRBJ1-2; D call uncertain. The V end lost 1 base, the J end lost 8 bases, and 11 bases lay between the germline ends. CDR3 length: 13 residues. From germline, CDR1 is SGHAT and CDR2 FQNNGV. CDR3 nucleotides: TGTGCCAGCAGCTTAGTCGAGGGCCTAGGCTACACCTTC. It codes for CASSLVEGLGYTF.

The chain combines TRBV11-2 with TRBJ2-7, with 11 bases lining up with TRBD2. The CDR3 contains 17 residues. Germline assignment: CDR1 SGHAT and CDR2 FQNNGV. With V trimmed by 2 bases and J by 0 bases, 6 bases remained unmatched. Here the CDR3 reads CASSLPRLAGSSYEQYF. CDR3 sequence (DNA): TGTGCCAGCAGCTTACCAAGACTAGCGGGGAGCTCCTACGAGCAGTACTTC.

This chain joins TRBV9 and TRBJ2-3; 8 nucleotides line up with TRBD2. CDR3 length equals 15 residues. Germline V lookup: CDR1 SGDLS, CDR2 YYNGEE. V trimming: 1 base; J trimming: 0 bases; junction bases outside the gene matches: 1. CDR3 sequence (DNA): TGTGCCAGCAGCGTATGGACTAGCAGCACAGATACGCAGTATTTT. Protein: CASSVWTSSTDTQYF.

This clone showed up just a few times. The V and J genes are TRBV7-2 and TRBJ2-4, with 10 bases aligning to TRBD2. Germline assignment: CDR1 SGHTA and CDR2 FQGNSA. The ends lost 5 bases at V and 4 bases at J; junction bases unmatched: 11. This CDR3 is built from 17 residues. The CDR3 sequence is CASSPYGGTSVKNIQYF. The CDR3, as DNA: TGTGCCAGCAGCCCCTATGGAGGGACTAGCGTAAAAAACATTCAGTACTTC.

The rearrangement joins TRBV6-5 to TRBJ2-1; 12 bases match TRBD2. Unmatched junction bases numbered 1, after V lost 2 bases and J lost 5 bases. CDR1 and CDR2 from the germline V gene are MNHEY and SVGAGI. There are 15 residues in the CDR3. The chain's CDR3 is CASSYGLAGHNEQFF. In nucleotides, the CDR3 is TGTGCCAGCAGTTACGGACTAGCGGGACACAATGAGCAGTTCTTC.

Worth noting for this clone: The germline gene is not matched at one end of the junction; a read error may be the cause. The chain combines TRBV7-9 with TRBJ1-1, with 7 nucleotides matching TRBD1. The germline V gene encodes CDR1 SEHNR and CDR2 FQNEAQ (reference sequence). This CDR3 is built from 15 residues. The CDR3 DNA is TGTTCCAGCAGCTTAGCGGGACAGATAAACACTGAAGCTTTCTTT. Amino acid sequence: CSSSLAGQINTEAFF. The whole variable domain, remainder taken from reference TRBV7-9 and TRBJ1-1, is DTGVSQNPRHKITKRGQNVTFRCDPISEHNRLYWYRQTLGQGPEFLTYFQNEAQLEKSRLLSDRFSAERPKGSFSTLEIQRTEQGDSAMYLCSSSLAGQINTEAFFGQGTRLTVV.

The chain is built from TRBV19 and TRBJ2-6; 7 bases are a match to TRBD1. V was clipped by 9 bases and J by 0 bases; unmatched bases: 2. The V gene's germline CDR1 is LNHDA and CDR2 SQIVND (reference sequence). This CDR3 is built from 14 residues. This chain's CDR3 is CASRDSSGANVLTF. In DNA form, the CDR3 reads TGTGCCAGCCGGGACAGCTCTGGGGCCAACGTCCTGACTTTC.

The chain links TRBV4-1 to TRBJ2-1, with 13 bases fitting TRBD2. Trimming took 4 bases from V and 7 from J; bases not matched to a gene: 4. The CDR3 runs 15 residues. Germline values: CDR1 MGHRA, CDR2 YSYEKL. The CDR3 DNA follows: TGCGCCAGCAGCCTACTAGCGGGGGGGCCGAATGAGCAGTTCTTC. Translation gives CASSLLAGGPNEQFF.

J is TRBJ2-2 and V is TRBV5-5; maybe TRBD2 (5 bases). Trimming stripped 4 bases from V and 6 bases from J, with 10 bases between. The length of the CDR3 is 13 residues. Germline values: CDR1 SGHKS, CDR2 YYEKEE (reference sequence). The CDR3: CASSPDGAGELFF. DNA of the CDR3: TGTGCCAGCAGCCCCGACGGGGCCGGGGAGCTGTTTTTT.

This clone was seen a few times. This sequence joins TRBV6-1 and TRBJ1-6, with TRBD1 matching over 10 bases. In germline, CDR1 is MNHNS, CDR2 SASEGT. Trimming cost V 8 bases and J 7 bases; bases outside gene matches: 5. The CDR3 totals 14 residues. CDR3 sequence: CASARDRGNSPLHF. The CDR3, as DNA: TGTGCCAGCGCTAGGGACAGGGGAAATTCACCCCTCCACTTT.

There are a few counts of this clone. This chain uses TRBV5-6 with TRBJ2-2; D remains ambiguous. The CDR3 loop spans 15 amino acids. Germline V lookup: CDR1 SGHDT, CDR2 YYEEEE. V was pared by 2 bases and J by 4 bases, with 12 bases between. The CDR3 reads CASSFAVSSTGELFF. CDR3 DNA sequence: TGTGCCAGCAGCTTCGCGGTCTCGAGCACCGGGGAGCTGTTTTTT.

The CDR3 DNA reads as TGTGCCAGCAGGTCCACAGGGGGCTGGAATTCACCCCTCCACTTT. Translation: CASRSTGGWNSPLHF. The chain recombines TRBV6-5 with TRBJ1-6, with 9 bases matching TRBD1. The CDR3 has 15 residues. Germline V gene sequence: CDR1 MNHEY, CDR2 SVGAGI. After removal of 6 bases from V and 7 bases from J, the junction contained 7 bases not matched to a gene.

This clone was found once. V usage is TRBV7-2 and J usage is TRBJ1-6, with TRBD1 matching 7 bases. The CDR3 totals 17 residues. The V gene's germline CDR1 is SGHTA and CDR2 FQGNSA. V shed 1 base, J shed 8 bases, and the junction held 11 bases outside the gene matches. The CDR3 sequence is CASSLGLRTGGHSPLHF. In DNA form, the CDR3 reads TGTGCCAGCAGCTTAGGTCTCCGGACAGGAGGACATTCACCCCTCCACTTT. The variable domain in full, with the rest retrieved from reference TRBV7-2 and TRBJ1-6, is GAGVSQSPSNKVTEKGKDVELRCDPISGHTALYWYRQSLGQGLEFLIYFQGNSAPDKSGLPSDRFSAERTGGSVSTLTIQRTQQEDSAVYLCASSLGLRTGGHSPLHFGNGTRLTVT.

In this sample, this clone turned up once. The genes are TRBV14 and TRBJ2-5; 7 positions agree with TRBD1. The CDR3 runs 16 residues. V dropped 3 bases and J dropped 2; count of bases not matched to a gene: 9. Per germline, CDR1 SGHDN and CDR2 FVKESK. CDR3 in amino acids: CASSQTRDSLQETQYF. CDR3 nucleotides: TGTGCCAGCAGCCAGACCCGGGACAGCTTACAAGAGACCCAGTACTTC.

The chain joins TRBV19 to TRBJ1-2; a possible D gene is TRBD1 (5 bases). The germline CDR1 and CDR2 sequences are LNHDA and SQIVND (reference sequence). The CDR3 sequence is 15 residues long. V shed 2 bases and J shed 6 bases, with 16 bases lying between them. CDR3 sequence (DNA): TGTGCCAGTAGTATACAGGGTTATCACATCGATGGCTACACCTTC. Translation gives CASSIQGYHIDGYTF.

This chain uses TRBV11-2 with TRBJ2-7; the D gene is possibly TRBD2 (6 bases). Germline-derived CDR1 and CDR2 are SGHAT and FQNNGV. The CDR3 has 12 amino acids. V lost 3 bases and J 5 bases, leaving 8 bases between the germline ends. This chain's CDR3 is CASSFRGDEQYF. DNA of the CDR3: TGTGCCAGCAGCTTTCGCGGGGACGAGCAGTACTTC.

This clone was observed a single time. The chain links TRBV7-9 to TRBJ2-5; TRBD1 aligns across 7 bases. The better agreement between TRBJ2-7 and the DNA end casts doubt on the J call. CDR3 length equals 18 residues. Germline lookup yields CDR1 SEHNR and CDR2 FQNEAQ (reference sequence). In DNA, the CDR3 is TGTGCCAGCAGCAATAGGGCCCCCCGACAGGGCCGCTCCTACGAGCAGTACTTC. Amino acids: CASSNRAPRQGRSYEQYF.

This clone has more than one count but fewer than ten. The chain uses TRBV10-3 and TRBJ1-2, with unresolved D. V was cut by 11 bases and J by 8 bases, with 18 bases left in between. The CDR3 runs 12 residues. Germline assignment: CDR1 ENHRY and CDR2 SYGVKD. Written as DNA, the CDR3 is TGTGCCCTTGCGGGAGATAATGGCGGCTACACCTTC. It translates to CALAGDNGGYTF.

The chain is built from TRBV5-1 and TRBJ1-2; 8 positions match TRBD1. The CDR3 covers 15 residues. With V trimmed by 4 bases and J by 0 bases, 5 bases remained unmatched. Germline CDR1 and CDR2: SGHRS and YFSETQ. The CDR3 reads CASSGGTGANYGYTF. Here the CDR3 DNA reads TGCGCCAGCAGCGGAGGGACAGGAGCTAACTATGGCTACACCTTC.

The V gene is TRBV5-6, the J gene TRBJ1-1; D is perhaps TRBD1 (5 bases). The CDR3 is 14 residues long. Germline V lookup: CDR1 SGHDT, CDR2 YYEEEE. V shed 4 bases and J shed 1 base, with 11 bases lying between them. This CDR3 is CASSPIQGNTEAFF. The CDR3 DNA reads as TGTGCCAGCAGCCCAATTCAGGGGAACACTGAAGCTTTCTTT.

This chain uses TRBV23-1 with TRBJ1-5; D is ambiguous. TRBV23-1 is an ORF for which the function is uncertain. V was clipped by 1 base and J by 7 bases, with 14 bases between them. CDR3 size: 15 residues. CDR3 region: CASSQCFMEGQPQHF. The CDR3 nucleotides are TGCGCCAGCAGTCAATGTTTTATGGAGGGACAGCCCCAGCATTTT.